This T cell receptor (beta chain) comes out of a study of blood T cells in healthy people across ages. Study-wide results and caveats: Age brought a roughly linear fall in TCR beta diversity measured per million T cells. Long-lived donors exceeded aged donors in naive CD4+ cells and diversity. Across samples, TCR beta diversity tracked strongly with naive T cell percentage.

The use of a sample-barcoded 5' primer and a J-beta primer mix characterized a second PCR of about 7 to 12 cycles. TCRdb redid the calling of the 5' RACE reads with MiXCR, one entry per CDR3 protein. Of around 500,000 distinct CDR3 sequences in the sample, roughly 48% were seen once. Note on this clonotype: The target antigen is unknown.

V was shortened by 5 bases and J by 1 base, with 11 bases between the two germline ends. The CDR3 consists of 14 residues. The germline gives CDR1 SGHNT, CDR2 YYREEE (reference sequence). The clonotype comes from an elderly man in good health. The sample was blood. J is TRBJ2-3 and V is TRBV5-4; perhaps TRBD1 as D (6 bases). CDR3 amino acids: CASSSDRRTDTQYF. CDR3 bases: TGTGCCAGCAGTTCGGACAGACGCACAGATACGCAGTATTTT.